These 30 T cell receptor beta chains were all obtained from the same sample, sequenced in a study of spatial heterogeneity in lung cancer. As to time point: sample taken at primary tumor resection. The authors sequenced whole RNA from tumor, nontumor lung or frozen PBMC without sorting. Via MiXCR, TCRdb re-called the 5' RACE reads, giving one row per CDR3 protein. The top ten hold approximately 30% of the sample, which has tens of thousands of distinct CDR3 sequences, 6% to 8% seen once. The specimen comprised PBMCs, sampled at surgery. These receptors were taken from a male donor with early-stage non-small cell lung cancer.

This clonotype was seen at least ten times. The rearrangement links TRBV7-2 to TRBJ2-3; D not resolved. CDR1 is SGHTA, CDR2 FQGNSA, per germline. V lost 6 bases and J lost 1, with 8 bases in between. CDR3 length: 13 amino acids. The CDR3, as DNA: TGTGCCAGCAGGCTCGGTCGCACAGATACGCAGTATTTT. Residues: CASRLGRTDTQYF.

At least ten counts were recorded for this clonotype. The CDR3 DNA follows: TGCGCCAGCAGGCGACCTCGGGGGACAGGGGCAGAGACCCAGTACTTC. It codes for CASRRPRGTGAETQYF. This sequence joins TRBV23-1 and TRBJ2-5; 10 nucleotides match TRBD1. TRBV23-1 carries the ORF label, with uncertain function. Trimming took 6 bases from V and 4 from J; bases not matched to a gene: 11. This CDR3 region has 16 residues.

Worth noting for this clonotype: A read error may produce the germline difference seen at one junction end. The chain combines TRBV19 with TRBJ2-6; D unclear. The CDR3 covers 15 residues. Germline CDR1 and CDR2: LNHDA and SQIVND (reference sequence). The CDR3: CASSLDSSGANVLTF. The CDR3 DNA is TGTGCCAGTAGTTTAGATTCATCTGGGGCCAACGTCCTGACTTTC.

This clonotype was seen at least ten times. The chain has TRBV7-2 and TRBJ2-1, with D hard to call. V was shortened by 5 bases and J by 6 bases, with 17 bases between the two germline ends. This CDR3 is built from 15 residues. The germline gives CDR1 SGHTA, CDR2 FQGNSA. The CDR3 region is CASSPQLHRSNEQFF. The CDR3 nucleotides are TGTGCCAGCAGCCCGCAATTGCACCGAAGCAATGAGCAGTTCTTC.

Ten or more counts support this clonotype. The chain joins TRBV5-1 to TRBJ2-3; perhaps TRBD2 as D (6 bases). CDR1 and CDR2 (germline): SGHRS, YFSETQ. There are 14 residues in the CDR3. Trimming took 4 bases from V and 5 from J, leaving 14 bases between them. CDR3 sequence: CASSTGTQRDTQYF. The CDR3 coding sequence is TGCGCCAGCAGCACCGGGACTCAACGAGATACGCAGTATTTT.

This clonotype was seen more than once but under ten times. In nucleotides, the CDR3 is TGTGCCAGCCTCAGGCTAATGAACACTGAAGCTTTCTTT. Encoded protein: CASLRLMNTEAFF. This rearrangement joins TRBV6-2 or TRBV6-3 to TRBJ1-1; D uncertain. The V gene's germline CDR1 is MNHEY and CDR2 SVGEGT. Trimming left V 8 bases short and J 0 bases short, with 10 bases between. This CDR3 spans 13 amino acids.

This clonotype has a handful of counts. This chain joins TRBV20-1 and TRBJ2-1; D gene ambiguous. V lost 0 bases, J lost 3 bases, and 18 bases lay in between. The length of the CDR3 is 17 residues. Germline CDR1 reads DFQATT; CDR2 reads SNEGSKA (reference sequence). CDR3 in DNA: TGCAGTGCTAGAGATCTAAAGTATTACAGAAGCTACAATGAGCAGTTCTTC. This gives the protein CSARDLKYYRSYNEQFF.

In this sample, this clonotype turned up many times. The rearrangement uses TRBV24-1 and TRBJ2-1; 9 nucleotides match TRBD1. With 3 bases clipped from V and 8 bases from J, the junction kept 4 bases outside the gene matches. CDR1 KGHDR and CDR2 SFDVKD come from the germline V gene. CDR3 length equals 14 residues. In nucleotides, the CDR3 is TGTGCCACCAGTGATCGCGACAGGGGGTATGAGCAGTTCTTC. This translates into CATSDRDRGYEQFF.

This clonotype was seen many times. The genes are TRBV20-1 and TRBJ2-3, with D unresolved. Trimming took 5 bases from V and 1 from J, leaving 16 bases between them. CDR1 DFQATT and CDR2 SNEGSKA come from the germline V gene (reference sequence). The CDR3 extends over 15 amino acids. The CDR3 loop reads CSAPLGRLRTDTQYF. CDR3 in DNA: TGCAGTGCTCCCCTAGGTCGTTTGCGCACAGATACGCAGTATTTT.

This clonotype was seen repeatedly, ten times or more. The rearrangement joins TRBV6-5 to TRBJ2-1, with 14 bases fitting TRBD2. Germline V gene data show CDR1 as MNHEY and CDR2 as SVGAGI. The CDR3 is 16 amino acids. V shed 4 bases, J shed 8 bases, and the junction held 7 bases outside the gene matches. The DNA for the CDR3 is TGTGCCAGCAGTTCGACTAGCGGGGGGGCGCGCCATGAGCAGTTCTTC. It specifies CASSSTSGGARHEQFF.

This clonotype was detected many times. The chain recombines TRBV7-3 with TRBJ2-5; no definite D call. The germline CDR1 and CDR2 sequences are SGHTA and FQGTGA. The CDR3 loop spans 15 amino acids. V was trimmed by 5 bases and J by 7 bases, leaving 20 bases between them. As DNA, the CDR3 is TGTGCCAGCAGCCCGGACCCCGGAACTGTTGGGACCCAGTACTTC. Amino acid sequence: CASSPDPGTVGTQYF.

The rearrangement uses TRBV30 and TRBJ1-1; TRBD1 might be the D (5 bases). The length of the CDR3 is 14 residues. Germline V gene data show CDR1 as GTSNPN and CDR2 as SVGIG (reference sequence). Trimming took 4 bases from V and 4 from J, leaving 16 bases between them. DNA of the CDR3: TGTGCCTGGATCCGGGACCCTGGGAGCACTGAAGCTTTCTTT. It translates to CAWIRDPGSTEAFF.

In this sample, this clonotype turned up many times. The CDR3 DNA reads as TGTGCCAGCAGCCAAGTCGGCAGGGGAGTACCCTACGAGCAGTACTTC. Translating gives CASSQVGRGVPYEQYF. The gene calls are TRBV3-1 and TRBJ2-7; D is perhaps TRBD1 (6 bases). The germline V gene has CDR1 LGHDT and CDR2 YNNKEL (reference sequence). Trimming removed 1 base at V and 2 bases at J, with 15 bases between. The CDR3 loop spans 16 amino acids.

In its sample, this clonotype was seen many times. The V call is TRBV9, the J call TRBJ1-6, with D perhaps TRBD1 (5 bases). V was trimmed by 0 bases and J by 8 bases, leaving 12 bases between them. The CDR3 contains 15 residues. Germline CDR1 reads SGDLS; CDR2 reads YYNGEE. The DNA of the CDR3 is TGTGCCAGCAGCGTAGCTGGGGCCCGGGATTCACCCCTCCACTTT. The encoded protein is CASSVAGARDSPLHF.

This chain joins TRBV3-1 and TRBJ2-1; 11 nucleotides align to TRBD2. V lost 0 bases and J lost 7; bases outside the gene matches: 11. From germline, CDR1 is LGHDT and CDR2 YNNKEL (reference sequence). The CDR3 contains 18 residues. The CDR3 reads CASSQDPSTSGMGNEQFF. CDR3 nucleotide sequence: TGTGCCAGCAGCCAAGACCCCTCGACTAGCGGGATGGGGAATGAGCAGTTCTTC.

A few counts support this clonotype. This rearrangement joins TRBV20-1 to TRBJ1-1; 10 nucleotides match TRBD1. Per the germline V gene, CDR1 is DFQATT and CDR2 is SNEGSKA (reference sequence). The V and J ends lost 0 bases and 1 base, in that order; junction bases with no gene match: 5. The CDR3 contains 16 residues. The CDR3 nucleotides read TGCAGTGCTAGAGATTTGGGACAGGGGACGAACACTGAAGCTTTCTTT. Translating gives CSARDLGQGTNTEAFF.

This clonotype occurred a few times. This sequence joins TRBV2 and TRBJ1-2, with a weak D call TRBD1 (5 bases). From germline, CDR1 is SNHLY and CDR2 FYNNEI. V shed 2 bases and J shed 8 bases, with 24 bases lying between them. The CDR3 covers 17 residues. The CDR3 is CASSESSPFRAATGYTF. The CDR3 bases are TGTGCCAGCAGTGAATCCTCTCCTTTCAGGGCCGCCACCGGCTACACCTTC.

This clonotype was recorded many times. CDR3 nucleotides: TGTGCCAGCAGTTACTCTGGGGCTGGTTACAATGAGCAGTTCTTC. Protein: CASSYSGAGYNEQFF. V gene TRBV6-5 combines with J gene TRBJ2-1, with D tentatively TRBD1 (5 bases). The CDR3 has 15 residues. CDR1 is MNHEY, CDR2 SVGAGI, per germline. Between the trimmed V and J ends, which lost 0 bases and 4 bases, there was a span of 10 bases.

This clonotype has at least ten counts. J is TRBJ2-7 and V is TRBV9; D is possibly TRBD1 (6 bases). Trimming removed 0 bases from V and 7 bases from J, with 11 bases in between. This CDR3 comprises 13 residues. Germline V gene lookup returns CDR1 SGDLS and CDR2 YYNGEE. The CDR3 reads CASSVGTVGEQYF. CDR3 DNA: TGTGCCAGCAGCGTAGGGACAGTTGGGGAGCAGTACTTC.

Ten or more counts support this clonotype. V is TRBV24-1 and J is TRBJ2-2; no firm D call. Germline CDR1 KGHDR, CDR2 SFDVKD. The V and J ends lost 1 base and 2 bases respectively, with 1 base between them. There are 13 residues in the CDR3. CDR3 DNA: TGTGCCACCAGTGATTTCAACACCGGGGAGCTGTTTTTT. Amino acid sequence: CATSDFNTGELFF.

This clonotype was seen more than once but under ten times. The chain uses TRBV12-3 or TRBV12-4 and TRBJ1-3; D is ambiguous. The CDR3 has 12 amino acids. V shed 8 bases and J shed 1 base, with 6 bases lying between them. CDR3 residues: CASDLSGNTIYF. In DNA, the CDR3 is TGTGCCAGCGATTTGTCTGGAAACACCATATATTTT.

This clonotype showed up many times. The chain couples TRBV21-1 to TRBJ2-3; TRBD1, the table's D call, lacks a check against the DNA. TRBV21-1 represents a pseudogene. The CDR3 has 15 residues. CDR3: CASSKRTGVTDTQYF. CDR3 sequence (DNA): TGTGCCAGCAGCAAAAGGACAGGGGTGACAGATACGCAGTATTTT.

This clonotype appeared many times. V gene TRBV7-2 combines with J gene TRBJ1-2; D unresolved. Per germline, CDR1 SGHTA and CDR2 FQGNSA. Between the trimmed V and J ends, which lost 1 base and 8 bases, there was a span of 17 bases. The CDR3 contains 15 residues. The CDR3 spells CASSLVRITSGGYTF. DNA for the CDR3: TGTGCCAGCAGCTTAGTAAGGATAACCTCGGGAGGCTACACCTTC.

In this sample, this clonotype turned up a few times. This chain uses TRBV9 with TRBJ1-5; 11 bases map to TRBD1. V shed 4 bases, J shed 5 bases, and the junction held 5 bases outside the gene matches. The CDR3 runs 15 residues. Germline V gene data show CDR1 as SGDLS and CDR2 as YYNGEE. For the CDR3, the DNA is TGTGCCAGCAGCCTAGGGACAGGGGGGGATCAGCCCCAGCATTTT. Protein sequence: CASSLGTGGDQPQHF.

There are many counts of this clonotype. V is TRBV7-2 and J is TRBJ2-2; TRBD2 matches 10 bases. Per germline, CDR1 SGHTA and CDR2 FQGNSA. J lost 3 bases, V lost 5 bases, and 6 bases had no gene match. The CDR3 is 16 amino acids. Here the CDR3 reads CASSPLAGADTGELFF. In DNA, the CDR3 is TGTGCCAGCAGCCCGCTAGCGGGAGCAGACACCGGGGAGCTGTTTTTT.

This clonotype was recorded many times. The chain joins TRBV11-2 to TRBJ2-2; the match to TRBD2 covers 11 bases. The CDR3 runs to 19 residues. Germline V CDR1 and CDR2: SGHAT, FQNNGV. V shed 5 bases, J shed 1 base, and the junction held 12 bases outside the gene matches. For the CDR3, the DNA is TGTGCCAGCAGCCCACCCCCAGGGCTAGCGGGGGGGAACACCGGGGAGCTGTTTTTT. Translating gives CASSPPPGLAGGNTGELFF.

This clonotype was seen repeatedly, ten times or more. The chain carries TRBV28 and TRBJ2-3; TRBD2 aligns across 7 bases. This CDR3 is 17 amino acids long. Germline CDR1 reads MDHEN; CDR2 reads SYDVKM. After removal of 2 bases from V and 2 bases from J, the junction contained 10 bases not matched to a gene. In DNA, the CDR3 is TGTGCCAGCAGTTTAATTGGGCCTAGCGGACACACAGATACGCAGTATTTT. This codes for CASSLIGPSGHTDTQYF. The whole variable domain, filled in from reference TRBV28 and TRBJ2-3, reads DVKVTQSSRYLVKRTGEKVFLECVQDMDHENMFWYRQDPGLGLRLIYFSYDVKMKEKGDIPEGYSVSREKKERFSLILESASTNQTSMYLCASSLIGPSGHTDTQYFGPGTRLTVL.

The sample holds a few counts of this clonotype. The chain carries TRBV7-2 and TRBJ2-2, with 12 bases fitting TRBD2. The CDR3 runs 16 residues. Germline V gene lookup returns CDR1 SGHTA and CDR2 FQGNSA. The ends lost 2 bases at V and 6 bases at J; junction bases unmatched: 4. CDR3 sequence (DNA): TGTGCCAGCAGCTTACCTAGCGGGGGGGCCTCCGGGGAGCTGTTTTTT. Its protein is CASSLPSGGASGELFF.

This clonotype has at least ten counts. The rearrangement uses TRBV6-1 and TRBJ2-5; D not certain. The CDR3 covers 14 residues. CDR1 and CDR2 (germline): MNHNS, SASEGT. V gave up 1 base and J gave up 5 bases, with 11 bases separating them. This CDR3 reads CASSEGRFGETQYF. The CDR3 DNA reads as TGTGCCAGCAGTGAAGGACGGTTCGGGGAGACCCAGTACTTC.

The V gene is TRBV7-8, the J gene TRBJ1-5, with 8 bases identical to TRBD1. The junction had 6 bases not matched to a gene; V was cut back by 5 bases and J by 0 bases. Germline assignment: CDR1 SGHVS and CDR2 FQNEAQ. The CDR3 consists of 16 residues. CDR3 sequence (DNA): TGTGCCAGCAGCCTGACAGGGGCGAATAGCAATCAGCCCCAGCATTTT. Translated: CASSLTGANSNQPQHF.